The 21 T cell receptor beta chains listed next were all sequenced from one sample in a study of human T cells and chemical hapten exposure. The time point here: pre-sensitization, week 0. Indicated treatment: therapeutic diphenylcyclopropenone sensitization with weekly scalp DPC. Extraction of total RNA was performed on unfractionated whole blood. Using its own MiXCR run on the RACE reads, TCRdb lists one record per CDR3 protein. The sample lists some 36,000 distinct CDR3 sequences, about 9.3% occurring once. The sample here was whole blood, taken in connection with sensitization to the hapten diphenylcyclopropenone (DPC). Every receptor here comes from a man aged 50 or older with alopecia areata. Some clones in this sample may be carry-over from other donors' samples.

This clonotype was seen a handful of times. This chain links TRBV7-9 with TRBJ1-3; 8 nucleotides match TRBD1. This CDR3 comprises 15 residues. The V gene end was trimmed by 4 bases and the J gene end by 2 bases; junction bases not matched to a gene: 4. Germline V gene data show CDR1 as SEHNR and CDR2 as FQNEAQ (reference sequence). This CDR3 is CASSSDREPGNTIYF. In DNA, the CDR3 is TGTGCCAGCAGCTCGGACAGGGAACCTGGAAACACCATATATTTT.

The CDR3: CASSPDSSGANVLTF. In DNA, the CDR3 is TGTGCCAGCTCTCCGGACAGCTCTGGGGCCAACGTCCTGACTTTC. The chain couples TRBV18 to TRBJ2-6, with a possible D match to TRBD1 (6 bases). This CDR3 spans 15 amino acids. The V end lost 6 bases, the J end lost 0 bases, and 9 bases lay between the germline ends. Germline V CDR1 and CDR2: KGHSH, LQKENI. Variable domain in full (rest from reference TRBV18 and TRBJ2-6): NAGVMQNPRHLVRRRGQEARLRCSPMKGHSHVYWYRQLPEEGLKFMVYLQKENIIDESGMPKERFSAEFPKEGPSILRIQQVVRGDSAAYFCASSPDSSGANVLTFGAGSRLTVL.

This clonotype was recorded many times. The rearrangement joins TRBV4-2 to TRBJ2-3; D is ambiguous. This CDR3 spans 15 amino acids. V lost 1 base to trimming and J lost 0 bases, with 8 bases between them. Germline CDR1 and CDR2: LGHNA and YNFKEQ. The CDR3 DNA follows: TGTGCCAGCAGCCAAGGGTCAGGTAGCACAGATACGCAGTATTTT. As protein: CASSQGSGSTDTQYF.

V and J are TRBV12-3 or TRBV12-4 and TRBJ2-2; 9 bases fit TRBD1. The trim removed 6 bases at V and 5 bases at J, leaving 10 bases unmatched. This CDR3 contains 16 residues. CDR3 sequence (DNA): TGTGCCAGCAGGCACACGGGGACAGGGAGTACCGGGGAGCTGTTTTTT. Translating it yields CASRHTGTGSTGELFF.

This clonotype has a count of ten or more. V and J are TRBV29-1 and TRBJ2-5; 7 bases agree with TRBD1. The CDR3 spans 13 residues. Germline CDR1 SQVTM, CDR2 ANQGSEA. With V trimmed by 4 bases and J by 3 bases, 5 bases remained unmatched. DNA of the CDR3: TGCAGCGTTGCAGGACAGGCAAAAGAGACCCAGTACTTC. Translated: CSVAGQAKETQYF. The whole variable domain, remainder taken from reference TRBV29-1 and TRBJ2-5, is SAVISQKPSRDICQRGTSLTIQCQVDSQVTMMFWYRQQPGQSLTLIATANQGSEATYESGFVIDKFPISRPNLTFSTLTVSNMSPEDSSIYLCSVAGQAKETQYFGPGTRLLVL.

This clonotype was detected ten times or more. DNA of the CDR3: TGTGCCAGCAGCGTTTCCGGGGCTAGCGGGAGGGCGTCCTACGAGCAGTACTTC. Encoded protein: CASSVSGASGRASYEQYF. The chain uses TRBV9 and TRBJ2-7, with 12 bases lining up with TRBD2. Germline V gene data show CDR1 as SGDLS and CDR2 as YYNGEE. V lost 2 bases to trimming and J lost 1 base; unmatched junction nucleotides: 10. The CDR3 is made up of 18 amino acids.

This clonotype was counted ten times or more. The J gene is TRBJ1-2, the V gene TRBV28; TRBD1 might be the D (5 bases). Germline-derived CDR1 and CDR2 are MDHEN and SYDVKM. The CDR3 consists of 12 residues. V was clipped by 4 bases and J by 8 bases, with 11 bases between them. The CDR3 nucleotides read TGTGCCAGCAGTTCCCCGGGGGGGGGCTACACCTTC. It is translated as CASSSPGGGYTF.

This clonotype was seen more than once but under ten times. The chain joins TRBV28 to TRBJ1-1, with 8 bases aligning to TRBD1. The CDR3 is 11 residues long. V was pared by 6 bases and J by 7 bases, with 1 base of the junction left unmatched. Looked up from germline, CDR1 is MDHEN and CDR2 is SYDVKM. The CDR3 loop reads CASRGQVEAFF. Here the CDR3 DNA reads TGTGCCAGCAGGGGACAGGTTGAAGCTTTCTTT.

This clonotype was seen repeatedly, ten times or more. The chain carries TRBV28 and TRBJ2-5, with D unresolved. From germline, CDR1 is MDHEN and CDR2 SYDVKM. This CDR3 region has 13 residues. V dropped 5 bases and J dropped 1 base, with 8 bases sitting between them. CDR3 nucleotide sequence: TGTGCCAGCAGTGTGGGCCTCCAAGAGACCCAGTACTTC. Translated: CASSVGLQETQYF.

The sample holds a few counts of this clonotype. This rearrangement joins TRBV29-1 to TRBJ2-1; TRBD1 agrees at 7 bases. The CDR3 has 13 amino acids. J lost 4 bases, V lost 7 bases, and 7 bases had no gene match. The germline V gene encodes CDR1 SQVTM and CDR2 ANQGSEA. The CDR3 bases are TGCAGCGCCCGGCAGGGGGATTACAATGAGCAGTTCTTC. This encodes CSARQGDYNEQFF.

This clonotype was counted a few times. V is TRBV15 and J is TRBJ2-3, with D tentatively TRBD2 (5 bases). CDR3 size: 15 residues. V was clipped by 0 bases and J by 0 bases, with 7 bases between them. Germline values: CDR1 LNHNV, CDR2 YYDKDF (reference sequence). The CDR3 coding sequence is TGTGCCACCAGCAGAGATCCGGGGAGCACAGATACGCAGTATTTT. Amino acids: CATSRDPGSTDTQYF. The complete variable domain, with remaining parts taken from reference TRBV15 and TRBJ2-3, reads DAMVIQNPRYQVTQFGKPVTLSCSQTLNHNVMYWYQQKSSQAPKLLFHYYDKDFNNEADTPDNFQSRRPNTSFCFLDIRSPGLGDTAMYLCATSRDPGSTDTQYFGPGTRLTVL.

This clonotype has a count of ten or more. The genes are TRBV3-1 and TRBJ2-1; D not certain. V lost 4 bases to trimming and J lost 3 bases, with 4 bases between them. Germline loops: CDR1 LGHDT, CDR2 YNNKEL (reference sequence). The CDR3 contains 12 residues. For the CDR3, the DNA is TGTGCCAGCAGCCGAGGCTACAATGAGCAGTTCTTC. Amino acids: CASSRGYNEQFF.

The chain has TRBV3-1 and TRBJ1-6, with 7 bases lining up with TRBD1. Germline V CDR1 and CDR2: LGHDT, YNNKEL (reference sequence). CDR3 length: 14 amino acids. V shed 4 bases, J shed 5 bases, and the junction held 2 bases outside the gene matches. The CDR3 DNA reads TGTGCCAGCAGCCCGGGACAGAATAATTCACCCCTCCACTTT. Protein: CASSPGQNNSPLHF. The full variable domain, completed using reference TRBV3-1 and TRBJ1-6, is DTAVSQTPKYLVTQMGNDKSIKCEQNLGHDTMYWYKQDSKKFLKIMFSYNNKELIINETVPNRFSPKSPDKAHLNLHINSLELGDSAVYFCASSPGQNNSPLHFGNGTRLTVT.

This clonotype appeared a few times. The rearrangement uses TRBV7-8 and TRBJ2-5; D may be TRBD2 (6 bases). The V gene's germline CDR1 is SGHVS and CDR2 FQNEAQ. CDR3 size: 15 residues. Trimming stripped 5 bases from V and 4 bases from J, with 17 bases between. CDR3 loop: CASSPARGRRETQYF. The DNA of the CDR3 is TGTGCCAGCAGCCCCGCGAGAGGGAGGAGAGAGACCCAGTACTTC. Together with reference TRBV7-8 and TRBJ2-5, the CDR3 gives the full variable domain: GAGVSQSPRYKVAKRGQDVALRCDPISGHVSLFWYQQALGQGPEFLTYFQNEAQLDKSGLPSDRFFAERPEGSVSTLKIQRTQQEDSAVYLCASSPARGRRETQYFGPGTRLLVL.

This sequence joins TRBV29-1 and TRBJ2-6; D is unclear. This CDR3 spans 15 amino acids. The germline CDR1 and CDR2 sequences are SQVTM and ANQGSEA. V lost 5 bases and J lost 0, with 11 bases in between. CDR3 residues: CSVHDRNSGANVLTF. The CDR3 DNA reads TGCAGCGTTCACGACCGAAACTCTGGGGCCAACGTCCTGACTTTC.

This clonotype showed up many times. This chain uses TRBV7-2 with TRBJ2-2; 9 bases fit TRBD1. V was clipped by 5 bases and J by 7 bases; unmatched bases: 14. CDR3 size: 17 residues. Germline assignment: CDR1 SGHTA and CDR2 FQGNSA. CDR3 DNA: TGTGCCAGCAGCATAAACTCCGGGACAGGGCCGGTCGGGGAGCTGTTTTTT. It yields the protein CASSINSGTGPVGELFF.

The V call is TRBV7-6, the J call TRBJ2-5; D unclear. Trimming took 5 bases from V and 2 from J, leaving 12 bases between them. Germline V gene lookup returns CDR1 SGHVS and CDR2 FNYEAQ. The CDR3 totals 14 residues. The CDR3: CASSAGVGQETQYF. The CDR3 nucleotides read TGTGCCAGCAGCGCAGGCGTGGGGCAAGAGACCCAGTACTTC.

This clonotype was recorded a few times. This rearrangement joins TRBV2 to TRBJ2-3, with no clear D. Trimming took off 4 bases at V and 3 bases at J, with 8 bases between the two ends. CDR3 length: 13 amino acids. Germline V gives CDR1 SNHLY, CDR2 FYNNEI. CDR3 sequence: CASSVAETDTQYF. CDR3 sequence (DNA): TGTGCCAGCAGTGTGGCAGAAACAGATACGCAGTATTTT.

The table lists this clonotype with many counts. The CDR3 DNA reads as TGTGCCAGCAGCTCAACCGGGACGGGCCAGAACGAGCAGTACTTC. Translated, it gives CASSSTGTGQNEQYF. The gene calls are TRBV7-9 and TRBJ2-7, with D perhaps being TRBD1 or TRBD2 (5 bases each). With 4 bases removed from V and 5 bases from J, the gap between germline ends came to 18 bases. CDR1 is SEHNR, CDR2 FQNEAQ, per germline (reference sequence). CDR3 size: 15 residues.

The rearrangement uses TRBV29-1 and TRBJ2-7; 7 bases align to TRBD1. The CDR3 covers 13 residues. The V gene end was trimmed by 4 bases and the J gene end by 3 bases; junction bases not matched to a gene: 6. The germline V gene encodes CDR1 SQVTM and CDR2 ANQGSEA. The CDR3 is CSVGRGLGYEQYF. As DNA, the CDR3 is TGCAGCGTTGGTAGGGGGCTGGGCTACGAGCAGTACTTC.

This clonotype has a count of ten or more. J is TRBJ2-3 and V is TRBV29-1; the match to TRBD2 covers 7 bases. This CDR3 region has 14 residues. CDR1 SQVTM and CDR2 ANQGSEA come from the germline V gene. V lost 4 bases to trimming and J lost 4 bases; unmatched junction nucleotides: 8. CDR3 region: CSVAGFSGADTQYF. The CDR3 region has the DNA TGCAGCGTTGCTGGTTTCAGCGGGGCAGATACGCAGTATTTT.